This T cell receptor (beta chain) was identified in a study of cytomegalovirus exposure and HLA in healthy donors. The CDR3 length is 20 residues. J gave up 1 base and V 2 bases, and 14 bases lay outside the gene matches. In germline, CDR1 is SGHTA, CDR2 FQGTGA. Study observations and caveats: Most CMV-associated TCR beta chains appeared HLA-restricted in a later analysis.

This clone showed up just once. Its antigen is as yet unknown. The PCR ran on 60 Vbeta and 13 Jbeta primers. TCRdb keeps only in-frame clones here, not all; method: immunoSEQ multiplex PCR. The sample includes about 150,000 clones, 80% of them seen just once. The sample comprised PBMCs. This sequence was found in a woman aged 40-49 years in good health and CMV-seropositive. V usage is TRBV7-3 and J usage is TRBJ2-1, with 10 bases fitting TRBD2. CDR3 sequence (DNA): TGTGCCAGCAGCTTAGTGGCTAGCGGGAGTATACGTTCTTCCTACAATGAGCAGTTCTTC. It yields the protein CASSLVASGSIRSSYNEQFF.